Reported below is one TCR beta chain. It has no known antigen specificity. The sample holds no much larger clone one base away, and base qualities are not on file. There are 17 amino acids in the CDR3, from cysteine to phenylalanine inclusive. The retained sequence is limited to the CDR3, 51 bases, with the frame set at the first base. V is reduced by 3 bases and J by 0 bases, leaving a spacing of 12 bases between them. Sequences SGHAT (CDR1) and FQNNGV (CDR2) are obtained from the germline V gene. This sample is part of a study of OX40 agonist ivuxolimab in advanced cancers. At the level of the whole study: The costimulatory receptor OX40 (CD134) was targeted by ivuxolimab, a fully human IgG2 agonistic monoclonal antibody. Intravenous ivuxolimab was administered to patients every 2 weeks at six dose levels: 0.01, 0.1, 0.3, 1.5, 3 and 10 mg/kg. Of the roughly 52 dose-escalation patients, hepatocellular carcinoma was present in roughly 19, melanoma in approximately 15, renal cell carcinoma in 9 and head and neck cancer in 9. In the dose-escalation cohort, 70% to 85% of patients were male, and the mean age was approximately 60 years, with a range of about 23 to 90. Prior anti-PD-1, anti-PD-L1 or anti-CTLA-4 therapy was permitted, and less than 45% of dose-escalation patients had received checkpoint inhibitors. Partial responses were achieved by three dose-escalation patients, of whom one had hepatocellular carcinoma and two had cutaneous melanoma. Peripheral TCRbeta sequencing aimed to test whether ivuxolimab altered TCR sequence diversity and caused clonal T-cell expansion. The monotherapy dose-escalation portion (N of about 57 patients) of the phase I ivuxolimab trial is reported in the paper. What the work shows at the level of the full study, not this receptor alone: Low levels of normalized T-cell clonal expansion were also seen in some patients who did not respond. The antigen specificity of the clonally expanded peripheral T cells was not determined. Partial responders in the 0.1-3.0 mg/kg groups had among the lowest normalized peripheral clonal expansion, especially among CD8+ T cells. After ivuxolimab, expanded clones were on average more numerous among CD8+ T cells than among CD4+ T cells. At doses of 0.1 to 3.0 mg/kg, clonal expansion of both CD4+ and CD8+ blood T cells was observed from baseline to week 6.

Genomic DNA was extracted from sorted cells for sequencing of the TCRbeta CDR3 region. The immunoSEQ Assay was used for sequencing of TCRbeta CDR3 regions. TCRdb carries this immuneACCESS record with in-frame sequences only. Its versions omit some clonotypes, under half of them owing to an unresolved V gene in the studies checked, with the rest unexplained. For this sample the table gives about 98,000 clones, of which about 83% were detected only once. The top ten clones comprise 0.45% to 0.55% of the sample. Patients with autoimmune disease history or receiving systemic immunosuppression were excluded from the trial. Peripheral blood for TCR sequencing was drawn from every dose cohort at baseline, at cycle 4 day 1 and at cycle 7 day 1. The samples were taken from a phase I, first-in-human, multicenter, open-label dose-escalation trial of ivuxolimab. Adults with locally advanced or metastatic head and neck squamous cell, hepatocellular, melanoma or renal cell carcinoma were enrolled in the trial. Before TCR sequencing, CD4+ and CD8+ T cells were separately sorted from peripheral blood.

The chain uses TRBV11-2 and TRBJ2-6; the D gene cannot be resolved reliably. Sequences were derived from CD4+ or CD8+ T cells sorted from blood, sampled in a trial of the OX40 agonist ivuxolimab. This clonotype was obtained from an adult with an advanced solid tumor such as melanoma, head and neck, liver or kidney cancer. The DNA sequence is TGTGCCAGCAGCTTTAGCCCCCCCGGCTCTGGGGCCAACGTCCTGACTTTC. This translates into CASSFSPPGSGANVLTF.